A selection of T cell receptor beta chains follows, all from one sample in a study of control samples from healthy donors and cancer patients. The repertoire was sequenced with immunoSEQ multiplex PCR; TCRdb's copy has only in-frame clones and lacks some. The table has about 160,000 clones, 90% to 95% seen once. Material: blood. These TCRs come from a woman aged 25 to 39 in good health. CDR3s include the opening cysteine and the closing phenylalanine or tryptophan. A D gene is named only where the DNA matches it firmly. Clone size is not always given. Where it is, it says once, few, many or a class for expanded clones.

>NA|TRBV15|TRBJ1-5|13|NA
CATSSGGNQPQHF
TGTGCCACCAGCAGCGGGGGTAATCAGCCCCAGCATTTT
>few|TRBV11-2|TRBJ1-3|15|NA
CASSSLQGAGNTIYF
TGTGCCAGCAGCTCCTTACAGGGAGCTGGAAACACCATATATTTT
>NA|TRBV7-2|TRBJ2-7|16|TRBD1
CASSLTPTGKGNEQYF
TGTGCCAGCAGCTTAACACCGACAGGGAAGGGCAACGAGCAGTACTTC
>NA|TRBV7-8|TRBJ1-1|13|NA
CASSVDKNTEAFF
TGTGCCAGCAGCGTGGACAAGAACACTGAAGCTTTCTTT
>NA|TRBV11-2|TRBJ1-2|14|NA
CASSPSGANYGYTF
TGTGCCAGCAGCCCGTCAGGCGCTAACTATGGCTACACCTTC
>NA|TRBV4-2|TRBJ2-3|13|NA
CASSQSSVDTQYF
TGTGCCAGCAGCCAAAGCTCGGTGGATACGCAGTATTTT
>NA|TRBV2|TRBJ2-5|13|TRBD2
CASSEGGSETQYF
TGTGCCAGCAGTGAGGGGGGGTCGGAGACCCAGTACTTC
>NA|TRBV28|TRBJ1-2|13|NA
CASRRPAPSGYTF
TGTGCCAGCAGACGACCTGCTCCAAGTGGCTACACCTTC
>NA|TRBV27|TRBJ2-7|13|NA
CASSFQGIYEQYF
TGTGCCAGCAGTTTTCAGGGGATCTACGAGCAGTACTTC
>NA|TRBV29-1|TRBJ2-7|14|NA
CSATLTRVPYEQYF
TGCAGCGCCACACTCACTAGGGTTCCCTACGAGCAGTACTTC
>few|TRBV19|TRBJ2-5|15|NA
CASSAWDGEQETQYF
TGTGCCAGTAGTGCCTGGGACGGAGAACAAGAGACCCAGTACTTC